These 26 T cell receptor beta chains were sequenced from one sample in a study of T-cell memory formation after mild COVID-19. TCRdb re-called the 5' RACE reads through MiXCR, storing one row per CDR3 protein. The sample shows about 240,000 distinct CDR3 sequences, 8% to 10% of them seen only once. The material sequenced was PBMCs or a T cell subset sorted from them (not recorded which). The receptors stem from a man aged 18 to 30 who had mild COVID-19 (a few samples of this study predate the infection). Cell type and time point are not known.

The chain uses TRBV10-3 and TRBJ2-6; the D is unclear. Trimming left V 6 bases short and J 0 bases short, with 18 bases between. The V gene's germline CDR1 is ENHRY and CDR2 SYGVKD. The CDR3 has 18 residues. The CDR3 DNA reads as TGTGCCATCAGCACCCCGGGCCCCAATCCCTCTGGGGCCAACGTCCTGACTTTC. It yields the protein CAISTPGPNPSGANVLTF.

The sample holds a few counts of this clonotype. The chain joins TRBV5-1 to TRBJ2-7; D unclear. This CDR3 comprises 13 residues. Germline CDR1 SGHRS, CDR2 YFSETQ. V was shortened by 0 bases and J by 4 bases, with 8 bases between the two germline ends. Here the CDR3 reads CASSLARPYEQYF. The CDR3 DNA is TGCGCCAGCAGCTTGGCAAGACCTTACGAGCAGTACTTC.

This clonotype has at least ten counts. V gene TRBV5-1 combines with J gene TRBJ2-5; D possibly corresponds to TRBD2 (6 bases). Per germline, CDR1 SGHRS and CDR2 YFSETQ. Trimming shortened V by 4 bases and J by 2 bases, and 12 bases separated the two germline ends. This CDR3 is built from 14 residues. The CDR3 protein is CASSPEGGQETQYF. The CDR3 nucleotides read TGCGCCAGCAGCCCGGAGGGAGGACAAGAGACCCAGTACTTC.

The genes are TRBV6-2 or TRBV6-3 and TRBJ1-1; D possibly corresponds to TRBD1 (5 bases). Germline values: CDR1 MNHEY, CDR2 SVGEGT. Trimming removed 6 bases from V and 1 base from J, with 15 bases in between. This CDR3 has 15 residues. This chain's CDR3 is CASRNYAGPNTEAFF. Here the CDR3 DNA reads TGTGCCAGCAGAAACTACGCGGGGCCGAACACTGAAGCTTTCTTT.

There are many counts of this clonotype. The rearrangement uses TRBV7-3 and TRBJ2-3; weak D call: TRBD2 (7 bases). Germline assignment: CDR1 SGHTA and CDR2 FQGTGA. The CDR3 contains 15 residues. V dropped 8 bases and J dropped 3 bases, with 18 bases sitting between them. Here the CDR3 DNA reads TGTGCCAGCTCAGACCGCGGGGGCGGAACAGATACGCAGTATTTT. It encodes CASSDRGGGTDTQYF.

There are a few counts of this clonotype. V usage is TRBV6-4 and J usage is TRBJ2-1; the D is unclear. The V and J ends lost 3 bases and 12 bases respectively, with 9 bases between them. CDR3 length: 11 residues. The germline gives CDR1 MRHNA, CDR2 SNTAGT. CDR3 sequence reads: CASSEHGRQFF. CDR3 coding DNA: TGTGCCAGCAGTGAGCACGGGCGGCAGTTCTTC.

The CDR3, as DNA: TGTGCCAGCAGCTTAGCGGGGGGACCTACGCAGTATTTT. Translated: CASSLAGGPTQYF. The gene calls are TRBV7-9 and TRBJ2-3, with D perhaps matching TRBD2 (6 bases). The CDR3 runs to 13 residues. The V end was cut by 0 bases, the J end by 8 bases, with 9 bases between. Germline loops: CDR1 SEHNR, CDR2 FQNEAQ (reference sequence).

The chain uses TRBV20-1 and TRBJ2-5; the D call may be TRBD1 or TRBD2 (5 bases each). V lost 1 base and J 3 bases, leaving 12 bases between the germline ends. Germline loops: CDR1 DFQATT, CDR2 SNEGSKA (reference sequence). CDR3 length: 14 amino acids. The CDR3 nucleotides are TGCAGTGCTAGAGCCGGGACCATGAAAGAGACCCAGTACTTC. Protein sequence: CSARAGTMKETQYF.

This clonotype was counted a few times. The chain employs TRBV7-2 and TRBJ1-1, with D unresolved. The CDR3 totals 12 residues. Germline V gene lookup returns CDR1 SGHTA and CDR2 FQGNSA. Trimming stripped 5 bases from V and 0 bases from J, with 4 bases between. CDR3 region: CASSRMNTEAFF. CDR3 bases: TGTGCCAGCAGCCGTATGAACACTGAAGCTTTCTTT.

In its sample, this clonotype was seen many times. This chain uses TRBV5-1 with TRBJ2-7; tentatively, D is TRBD2 (5 bases). Trimming stripped 2 bases from V and 3 bases from J, with 9 bases between. There are 13 residues in the CDR3. Germline V gene sequence: CDR1 SGHRS, CDR2 YFSETQ. The CDR3 nucleotides are TGCGCCAGCAGCTTCGAGGGAAACTACGAGCAGTACTTC. Its translation: CASSFEGNYEQYF.

The chain couples TRBV10-3 to TRBJ1-5, with TRBD1 as a possible D gene (5 bases). Per the germline V gene, CDR1 is ENHRY and CDR2 is SYGVKD. The CDR3 has 16 residues. Trimming removed 3 bases at V and 3 bases at J, with 15 bases between. The CDR3 region is CAISEVRGGPNQPQHF. CDR3 nucleotide sequence: TGTGCCATCAGTGAAGTTCGGGGGGGTCCCAATCAGCCCCAGCATTTT.

Many counts were recorded for this clonotype. The chain recombines TRBV6-5 with TRBJ2-7, with 10 bases that match TRBD1. Germline loops: CDR1 MNHEY, CDR2 SVGAGI. The V segment lost 5 bases and the J segment 4 bases; nucleotides outside the gene matches: 8. The CDR3 is 15 amino acids. CDR3 region: CASSPGQGGKYEQYV. DNA for the CDR3: TGTGCCAGCAGTCCCGGACAGGGGGGAAAGTACGAGCAGTACGTC.

The rearrangement uses TRBV7-2 and TRBJ2-5; TRBD1 agrees at 9 bases. Germline CDR1 reads SGHTA; CDR2 reads FQGNSA. V shed 5 bases and J 4 bases; nucleotides not matched to a gene: 8. This CDR3 is 15 amino acids long. The CDR3 region is CASSVEGQGGETQYF. CDR3 bases: TGTGCCAGCAGCGTAGAGGGACAGGGTGGAGAGACCCAGTACTTC.

This clonotype was detected many times. The chain recombines TRBV4-3 with TRBJ2-1, with TRBD2 matching 8 bases. The V gene's germline CDR1 is LGHNA and CDR2 YSLEER. The length of the CDR3 is 16 residues. With 4 bases clipped from V and 4 bases from J, the junction kept 9 bases outside the gene matches. In DNA form, the CDR3 reads TGCGCCAGCAGCCCTTCGGGGGGGCCCTTGTACAATGAGCAGTTCTTC. Its translation is CASSPSGGPLYNEQFF.

The rearrangement links TRBV20-1 to TRBJ2-1; 10 positions agree with TRBD2. The CDR3 consists of 13 residues. The trim removed 4 bases at V and 10 bases at J, leaving 7 bases unmatched. The V gene's germline CDR1 is DFQATT and CDR2 SNEGSKA (reference sequence). The CDR3: CSAKRGGIGEQFF. For the CDR3, the DNA is TGCAGTGCTAAGCGGGGGGGGATAGGAGAGCAGTTCTTC.

V and J are TRBV27 and TRBJ1-6, with D unclear. Germline values: CDR1 MNHEY, CDR2 SMNVEV (reference sequence). The length of the CDR3 is 14 residues. With 5 bases removed from V and 8 bases from J, the gap between germline ends came to 13 bases. The CDR3 spells CASSHLGGDSPLHF. In DNA, the CDR3 is TGTGCCAGCAGTCACCTGGGCGGGGATTCACCCCTCCACTTT.

This clonotype showed up many times. J is TRBJ1-2 and V is TRBV5-1; 9 positions match TRBD1. Germline trimming cut 2 bases from V and 2 bases from J; bases unmatched to any gene: 4. The CDR3 is 15 residues long. Germline CDR1 is SGHRS and CDR2 is YFSETQ. As DNA, the CDR3 is TGCGCCAGCAGCTTAACCGGGACAGGGAACTATGGCTACACCTTC. This sequence encodes CASSLTGTGNYGYTF.

This clonotype was picked up one time. The gene calls are TRBV9 and TRBJ2-7; D might be TRBD2 (7 bases). CDR1 is SGDLS and CDR2 is YYNGEE in the germline V gene. The V gene lost 0 bases and the J gene lost 3 bases, with 16 bases spanning the gap. There are 16 residues in the CDR3. CDR3 sequence: CASSVGPRGGDYEQYF. The CDR3 DNA reads TGTGCCAGCAGCGTAGGCCCAAGGGGGGGAGACTACGAGCAGTACTTC.

The V and J genes are TRBV12-3 or TRBV12-4 and TRBJ1-5, with D uncertain. The CDR3 totals 16 residues. Trimming pared 1 base from V and 2 bases from J, leaving 12 bases between. CDR3 sequence reads: CASSLGSYYGNQPQHF. The CDR3 bases are TGTGCCAGCAGTTTAGGTTCTTATTACGGCAATCAGCCCCAGCATTTT.

This clonotype was detected ten times or more. This chain uses TRBV3-1 with TRBJ2-1; 10 bases fit TRBD1. Trimming cost V 4 bases and J 0 bases; bases outside gene matches: 3. The CDR3 is 16 amino acids. CDR1 and CDR2 from the germline V gene are LGHDT and YNNKEL (reference sequence). Here the CDR3 reads CASSLGQGDSYNEQFF. The CDR3 DNA reads as TGTGCCAGCAGCCTCGGACAGGGGGACTCCTACAATGAGCAGTTCTTC.

The sample holds a few counts of this clonotype. V is TRBV28 and J is TRBJ1-3; D ambiguous. Germline CDR1 reads MDHEN; CDR2 reads SYDVKM. The CDR3 contains 14 residues. V shed 10 bases and J shed 4 bases, with 17 bases lying between them. CDR3 protein: CATSSPGYGNTIYF. The CDR3 coding sequence is TGTGCCACCTCATCCCCGGGGTACGGAAACACCATATATTTT. The full variable domain, in which reference TRBV28 and TRBJ1-3 provide the parts outside the CDR3, is DVKVTQSSRYLVKRTGEKVFLECVQDMDHENMFWYRQDPGLGLRLIYFSYDVKMKEKGDIPEGYSVSREKKERFSLILESASTNQTSMYLCATSSPGYGNTIYFGEGSWLTVV.

This chain links TRBV6-9 with TRBJ2-1; D is perhaps TRBD1 or TRBD2 (5 bases each). In germline, CDR1 is MNHGY, CDR2 SVAAGI. Trimming stripped 4 bases from V and 8 bases from J, with 27 bases between. This CDR3 comprises 18 residues. CDR3 sequence reads: CASSFPGSGTPTGYEQFF. CDR3 bases: TGTGCCAGCAGTTTCCCCGGCTCCGGGACCCCTACCGGGTATGAGCAGTTCTTC.

This chain uses TRBV4-3 with TRBJ2-2, with 7 nucleotides matching TRBD1. The trim removed 5 bases at V and 4 bases at J, leaving 7 bases unmatched. Germline CDR1 and CDR2: LGHNA and YSLEER. The CDR3 has 15 amino acids. Written as DNA, the CDR3 is TGCGCCAGCAGCTTTCGACAGGGTGCCACCGGGGAGCTGTTTTTT. Amino acid sequence: CASSFRQGATGELFF.

This clonotype has just a few counts. The rearrangement links TRBV20-1 to TRBJ1-4; no clear D. Germline V CDR1 and CDR2: DFQATT, SNEGSKA (reference sequence). This CDR3 comprises 15 residues. The germline V and J ends were trimmed by 3 bases and 10 bases, with 21 bases remaining between them. CDR3 DNA: TGCAGTGCTAGCATGGTTGGTGTAACCTCGGGAAAACTGTTTTTT. Translation: CSASMVGVTSGKLFF.

The chain couples TRBV7-8 to TRBJ2-7; TRBD2 agrees at 8 bases. Trimming removed 5 bases from V and 4 bases from J; junction bases left unmatched: 13. Looked up from germline, CDR1 is SGHVS and CDR2 is FQNEAQ. CDR3 length equals 16 residues. CDR3 nucleotide sequence: TGTGCCAGCAGCCCAGCGGGGGCGGGGATGGCGTACGAGCAGTACTTC. Translating it yields CASSPAGAGMAYEQYF.

This clonotype was seen more than once but under ten times. The V call is TRBV5-6, the J call TRBJ1-1; 8 nucleotides align to TRBD1. The germline CDR1 and CDR2 sequences are SGHDT and YYEEEE. The J segment lost 0 bases and the V segment lost 6 bases, leaving 4 bases of the junction unmatched. This CDR3 region has 14 residues. CDR3 coding DNA: TGTGCCAGCACACCACAGGGGGTGAACACTGAAGCTTTCTTT. It yields the protein CASTPQGVNTEAFF.